One sample yielded the 18 T cell receptor beta chains listed below, sequenced in a study of human T cells and chemical hapten exposure. This sample's time point: patch test 3, about 24 weeks after DPC sensitization. Treatment: therapeutic diphenylcyclopropenone sensitization with weekly scalp DPC. Each CDR3 protein is one row after TCRdb ran MiXCR on the RACE reads. The table lists more than 70,000 distinct CDR3 sequences, 9.5% to 13% of them singletons. The sequencing used whole blood, collected in connection with sensitization to the hapten diphenylcyclopropenone (DPC). These receptors were taken from a woman aged 25 to 39 with alopecia areata. Some clones in this sample may be carry-over from other donors' samples.

This chain connects TRBV3-1 to TRBJ2-5; D uncertain. The V gene's germline CDR1 is LGHDT and CDR2 YNNKEL (reference sequence). With 3 bases removed from V and 2 bases from J, the gap between germline ends came to 4 bases. This CDR3 spans 12 amino acids. CDR3 in amino acids: CASSHEQETQYF. CDR3 bases: TGTGCCAGCAGCCACGAACAAGAGACCCAGTACTTC.

This clonotype was detected only a few times. The rearrangement joins TRBV28 to TRBJ2-3; 9 nucleotides match TRBD2. After removal of 2 bases from V and 4 bases from J, the junction contained 4 bases not matched to a gene. CDR1 is MDHEN and CDR2 is SYDVKM in the germline V gene. CDR3 length: 15 residues. The CDR3 is CASSLAGLAPDTQYF. CDR3 bases: TGTGCCAGCAGTTTAGCGGGACTAGCACCAGATACGCAGTATTTT. The whole variable domain, filled in from reference TRBV28 and TRBJ2-3, reads DVKVTQSSRYLVKRTGEKVFLECVQDMDHENMFWYRQDPGLGLRLIYFSYDVKMKEKGDIPEGYSVSREKKERFSLILESASTNQTSMYLCASSLAGLAPDTQYFGPGTRLTVL.

This clonotype was seen at least ten times. The chain uses TRBV5-1 and TRBJ2-3; 7 bases map to TRBD2. The CDR3 length is 17 residues. After removal of 0 bases from V and 0 bases from J, the junction contained 7 bases not matched to a gene. Germline V gives CDR1 SGHRS, CDR2 YFSETQ. In nucleotides, the CDR3 is TGCGCCAGCAGCTTGGCCGGGGGGAGATCTAGCACAGATACGCAGTATTTT. It encodes CASSLAGGRSSTDTQYF.

The chain couples TRBV14 to TRBJ1-2; D is uncertain. Trimming removed 0 bases from V and 4 bases from J, with 12 bases in between. Germline CDR1 SGHDN, CDR2 FVKESK. This CDR3 spans 15 amino acids. CDR3 sequence (DNA): TGTGCCAGCAGCCAAGATGATCCGACGGGCTATGGCTACACCTTC. As protein: CASSQDDPTGYGYTF.

This clonotype was seen only a few times. CDR3 sequence reads: CASLSNYGYTF. CDR3 coding DNA: TGTGCCAGCCTCTCTAACTATGGCTACACCTTC. The chain carries TRBV28 and TRBJ1-2, with D uncertain. This CDR3 spans 11 amino acids. V lost 8 bases, J lost 0 bases, and 4 bases lay in between. CDR1 MDHEN and CDR2 SYDVKM come from the germline V gene.

This clonotype was observed at least ten times. The rearrangement links TRBV4-3 to TRBJ2-1, with 8 bases aligning to TRBD1. V was clipped by 5 bases and J by 2 bases; unmatched bases: 5. CDR3 length: 15 amino acids. Germline values: CDR1 LGHNA, CDR2 YSLEER. The CDR3 sequence is CASSLDRGAYNEQFF. The CDR3 DNA reads TGCGCCAGCAGCTTAGACAGGGGCGCCTACAATGAGCAGTTCTTC.

This chain uses TRBV28 with TRBJ2-3; 7 nucleotides align to TRBD1. CDR3 length: 11 residues. The germline gives CDR1 MDHEN, CDR2 SYDVKM. V was clipped by 6 bases and J by 6 bases; unmatched bases: 0. In nucleotides, the CDR3 is TGTGCCAGCAGACAGGGGGATACGCAGTATTTT. Translated: CASRQGDTQYF.

In regard to this clonotype: It may be a read error: a sequence one base away is much more abundant. This chain joins TRBV28 and TRBJ1-5; tentatively, D is TRBD1 (5 bases). Per the germline V gene, CDR1 is MDHEN and CDR2 is SYDVKM. CDR3 size: 15 residues. V was pared by 6 bases and J by 3 bases, with 15 bases between. The CDR3 here is CASRAKGRVNQPQHF. The CDR3 nucleotides are TGTGCCAGCAGGGCTAAAGGCAGGGTCAATCAGCCCCAGCATTTT.

The chain combines TRBV25-1 with TRBJ2-4; the D is unclear. Looked up from germline, CDR1 is MGHDK and CDR2 is SYGVNS. The length of the CDR3 is 15 residues. V shed 4 bases and J shed 0 bases, with 10 bases lying between them. The CDR3 spells CASSGPELAKNIQYF. In DNA form, the CDR3 reads TGTGCCAGCAGTGGCCCGGAACTAGCCAAAAACATTCAGTACTTC.

The chain has TRBV18 and TRBJ1-1; 8 bases are a match to TRBD1. The CDR3 has 16 amino acids. The J segment lost 4 bases and the V segment lost 3 bases, leaving 10 bases of the junction unmatched. CDR1 KGHSH and CDR2 LQKENI come from the germline V gene. CDR3 sequence reads: CASSPGTGGGITEAFF. CDR3 DNA sequence: TGTGCCAGCTCACCCGGGACAGGAGGAGGGATCACTGAAGCTTTCTTT.

This clonotype was counted at least ten times. This chain connects TRBV12-3 or TRBV12-4 to TRBJ1-6; 9 bases agree with TRBD1. The CDR3 spans 14 residues. V shed 4 bases and J 10 bases; nucleotides not matched to a gene: 5. The CDR3 DNA sequence: TGTGCCAGCAGTTCGGGACAGGGCCAATCACCCCTCCACTTT. This gives the protein CASSSGQGQSPLHF.

V is TRBV7-7 and J is TRBJ2-3; 10 positions agree with TRBD1. Looked up from germline, CDR1 is SSHAT and CDR2 is FNYEAQ (reference sequence). The CDR3 is made up of 18 amino acids. With 2 bases clipped from V and 3 bases from J, the junction kept 11 bases outside the gene matches. This chain's CDR3 is CASSLPPGQGCRTDTQYF. As DNA, the CDR3 is TGTGCCAGCAGCTTACCGCCGGGACAGGGGTGTCGGACAGATACGCAGTATTTT.

The gene calls are TRBV28 and TRBJ1-6; the D gene is possibly TRBD1 (5 bases). V was trimmed by 6 bases and J by 6 bases, leaving 12 bases between them. CDR1 and CDR2 (germline): MDHEN, SYDVKM. This CDR3 is built from 14 residues. The chain's CDR3 is CASRGTDFNSPLHF. The CDR3 DNA reads TGTGCCAGCAGAGGGACGGACTTTAATTCACCCCTCCACTTT.

This clonotype has more than one count but fewer than ten. The rearrangement links TRBV12-3 or TRBV12-4 to TRBJ2-2; D is perhaps TRBD1 or TRBD2 (6 bases each). V was clipped by 7 bases and J by 6 bases, with 15 bases between them. The CDR3 is 14 amino acids. CDR3 bases: TGTGCCAGCACCCCTCTAAGGGGGGCCGGGGAGCTGTTTTTT. Its translation: CASTPLRGAGELFF.

The chain employs TRBV3-1 and TRBJ2-1; D tentatively reads TRBD1 or TRBD2 (6 bases each). V lost 7 bases, J lost 2 bases, and 18 bases lay in between. CDR3 length equals 16 residues. Per germline, CDR1 LGHDT and CDR2 YNNKEL (reference sequence). The CDR3 loop reads CASTSSRRGTYNEQFF. DNA for the CDR3: TGTGCCAGCACCTCCTCCAGGAGGGGGACCTACAATGAGCAGTTCTTC.

This sequence joins TRBV29-1 and TRBJ2-5, with 10 positions matching TRBD2. This CDR3 comprises 13 residues. With V trimmed by 4 bases and J by 5 bases, 4 bases remained unmatched. Germline V CDR1 and CDR2: SQVTM, ANQGSEA. The CDR3 DNA reads as TGCAGCGTTGTTCGAGCGGGAGGGGAGACCCAGTACTTC. Translation: CSVVRAGGETQYF.

The chain carries TRBV2 and TRBJ1-6; tentative D call: TRBD1 (6 bases). This CDR3 region has 14 residues. The V and J ends lost 7 bases and 6 bases respectively, with 13 bases between them. In germline, CDR1 is SNHLY, CDR2 FYNNEI. CDR3 residues: CASMVGTRNSPLHF. CDR3 coding DNA: TGTGCCAGCATGGTGGGGACACGTAATTCACCCCTCCACTTT.

This clonotype was found a few times. The chain couples TRBV15 to TRBJ1-6; 7 bases agree with TRBD1. Germline V gives CDR1 LNHNV, CDR2 YYDKDF (reference sequence). The CDR3 length is 14 residues. The junction had 3 bases not matched to a gene; V was cut back by 1 base and J by 9 bases. CDR3: CATSRGTGLSPLHF. Written as DNA, the CDR3 is TGTGCCACCAGCAGAGGGACAGGACTTTCACCCCTCCACTTT.